Many counts were recorded for the clone carrying this T cell receptor beta chain. Its antigen is as yet unknown. The source of the sample is a study of regulatory T cells in long-lasting Graves disease. Looked up from germline, CDR1 is LNHDA and CDR2 is SQIVND (reference sequence). The CDR3 is 19 residues long. Trimming removed 4 bases from V and 4 bases from J; junction bases left unmatched: 16. General study results and limits: Persistent-disease Graves' patients showed less TCR diversity than new cases. Repertoires from persistent disease leaned toward TRBV28, TRBJ1-2 and TRBJ2-5.

Library construction for TCR beta used iRepertoire HTBI primers and Arm-PCR of CDR3 regions. Per the authors' pipeline: Analysis of the samples identified over 60 TRBV and 14 TRBJ segments. From the multiplex PCR reads, TCRdb called clonotypes with MiXCR, one entry per CDR3 protein. The V and J calls shown here were made by TCRdb, not taken from the authors' results. The repertoire has around 400,000 distinct CDR3 sequences, less than 20% of them found once; the top ten carry about 20%. The time point: newly diagnosed GD, antithyroid drugs for less than 3 months. Scientists built the TCR library using RNA that was extracted from PBMCs. In Xi'an, China, an endocrinology department was the source of patients.

This specimen consisted of peripheral blood mononuclear cells (PBMCs), obtained at new diagnosis, from a patient treated with antithyroid drugs. This chain joins TRBV19 and TRBJ2-1; 10 bases match TRBD2. The clonotype comes from a female donor with Graves disease. CDR3 DNA: TGTGCCAGTAGTAATACCCCGGGACTAGCGACTCTCCTTTACAATGAGCAGTTCTTC. Protein sequence: CASSNTPGLATLLYNEQFF.